The present T cell receptor beta chain was sequenced within a study of radiation and T cells in renal cell carcinoma. Study-wide points: From baseline, blood top tumor clonotypes peaked at 2 weeks post-radiation. Pretreatment tumor biopsies were lacking, so baseline clonotypes are unknown.

Time point meaning: blood 2 weeks post-SBRT. Treatment described: 15 Gy SBRT to primary tumor, nephrectomy 4 weeks later. After SBRT, blood was collected at 2 and 4 weeks, plus baseline. V lost 3 bases to trimming and J lost 3 bases; unmatched junction nucleotides: 5. The CDR3 is made up of 15 amino acids. The V gene's germline CDR1 is SEHNR and CDR2 FQNEAQ (reference sequence). Clones were sequenced by immunoSEQ multiplex PCR, and TCRdb holds only the in-frame ones, with some missing. The sample holds some 120,000 clones, more than 70% seen once. With regard to this clone: Its antigen is unidentified.

Here the sequenced sample was blood, taken from a patient whose treatment included radiotherapy and nephrectomy. This clonotype was sampled from a woman aged 65 to 85 with renal cell carcinoma. The rearrangement links TRBV7-9 to TRBJ2-5, with TRBD1 matching over 9 bases. CDR3 sequence: CASSFAGQGEETQYF. In DNA, the CDR3 is TGTGCCAGCAGCTTCGCGGGACAGGGAGAAGAGACCCAGTACTTC.